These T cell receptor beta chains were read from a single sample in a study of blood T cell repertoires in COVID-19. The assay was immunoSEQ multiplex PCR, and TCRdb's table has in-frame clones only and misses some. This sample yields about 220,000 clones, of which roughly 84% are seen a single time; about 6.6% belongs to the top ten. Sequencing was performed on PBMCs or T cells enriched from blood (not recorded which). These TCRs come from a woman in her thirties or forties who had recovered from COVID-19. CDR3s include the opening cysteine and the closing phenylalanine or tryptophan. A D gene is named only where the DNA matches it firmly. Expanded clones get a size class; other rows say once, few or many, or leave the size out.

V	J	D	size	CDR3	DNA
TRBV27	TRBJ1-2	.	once	CASSWAGNYGYTF	TGTGCCAGCAGTTGGGCAGGGAACTATGGCTACACCTTC
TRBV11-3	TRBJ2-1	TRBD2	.	CASRILSVAGGDEQFF	TGTGCCAGCAGAATACTCTCCGTAGCGGGAGGAGATGAGCAGTTCTTC
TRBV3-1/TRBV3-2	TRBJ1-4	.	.	CASSAQGATNEKLFF	TGTGCCAGCAGCGCACAGGGCGCAACTAATGAAAAACTGTTTTTT
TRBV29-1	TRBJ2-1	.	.	CSDRSYNEQFF	TGCAGCGATCGCTCCTACAATGAGCAGTTCTTC
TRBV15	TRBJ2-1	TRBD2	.	CATSRDSVGLVTYNEQFF	TGTGCCACCAGCAGAGATAGCGTGGGACTAGTGACCTACAATGAGCAGTTCTTC
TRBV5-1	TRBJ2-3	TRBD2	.	CASSSTTSGRAGDTQYF	TGCGCCAGCAGCTCGACGACTAGCGGGAGGGCCGGAGATACGCAGTATTTT
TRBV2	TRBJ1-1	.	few	CASTVSTGGTEAFF	TGTGCCAGCACTGTCTCAACGGGAGGCACTGAAGCTTTCTTT
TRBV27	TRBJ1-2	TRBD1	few	CASSLFAGGDKGYTF	TGTGCCAGCAGTTTATTCGCAGGGGGTGATAAAGGGTACACCTTC
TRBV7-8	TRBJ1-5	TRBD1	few	CASSPGQAVYSNQPQHF	TGTGCCAGCAGCCCCGGACAGGCGGTTTATAGCAATCAGCCCCAGCATTTT
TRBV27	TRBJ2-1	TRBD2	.	CASQVVVGTSGSYNEQFF	TGTGCCAGCCAAGTAGTCGTAGGGACTAGCGGGAGTTACAATGAGCAGTTCTTC
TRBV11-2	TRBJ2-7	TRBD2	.	CASSPTSGRYYEQYF	TGTGCCAGCAGCCCCACTAGCGGGAGATACTACGAGCAGTACTTC
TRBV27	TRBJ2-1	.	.	CASSQTGSSYNEQFF	TGTGCCAGCAGCCAAACAGGGAGTTCCTACAATGAGCAGTTCTTC
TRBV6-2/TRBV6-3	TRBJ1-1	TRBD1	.	CASSLETGRSTEAFF	TGTGCCAGCAGCCTCGAGACAGGGCGGAGCACTGAAGCTTTCTTT
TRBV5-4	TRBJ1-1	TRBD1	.	CASSPRTTGWTEAFF	TGTGCCAGCAGCCCCCGGACGACAGGGTGGACTGAAGCTTTCTTT
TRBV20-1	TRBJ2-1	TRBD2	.	CSASLTSGAKFF	TGCAGTGCTAGTTTGACTAGCGGGGCAAAGTTCTTC
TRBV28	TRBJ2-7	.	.	CASVGAPGVEQYF	TGTGCCAGCGTGGGAGCGCCCGGCGTCGAGCAGTACTTC
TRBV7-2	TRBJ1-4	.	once	CASSENRATNEKLFF	TGTGCCAGCAGCGAAAACAGAGCAACTAATGAAAAACTGTTTTTT
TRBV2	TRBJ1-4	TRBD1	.	CASNRDRNEKLFF	TGTGCCAGCAACCGGGACAGGAATGAAAAACTGTTTTTT
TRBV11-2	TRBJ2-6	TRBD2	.	CASSLPPGRVAPGANVLTF	TGTGCCAGCAGCTTACCGCCGGGGAGGGTTGCCCCTGGGGCCAACGTCCTGACTTTC
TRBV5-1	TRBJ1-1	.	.	CASSLEGGRTEAFF	TGCGCCAGCAGCTTGGAGGGGGGGAGGACTGAAGCTTTCTTT
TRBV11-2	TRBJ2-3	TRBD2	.	CASSLDRKLAGVATDTQYF	TGTGCCAGCAGCTTAGACCGCAAACTAGCGGGAGTGGCCACAGATACGCAGTATTTT
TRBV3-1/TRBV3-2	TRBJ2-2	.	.	CASSQVIGGDNGELFF	TGTGCCAGCAGCCAAGTAATAGGGGGAGACAACGGGGAGCTGTTTTTT
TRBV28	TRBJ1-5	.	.	CASLLPGSAGQPQHF	TGTGCCAGCCTACTCCCGGGGTCCGCGGGTCAGCCCCAGCATTTT
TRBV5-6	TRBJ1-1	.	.	CASSLWQGLFAFF	TGTGCCAGCAGCTTGTGGCAGGGCTTATTCGCTTTCTTT
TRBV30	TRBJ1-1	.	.	CAWREQHTEAFF	TGTGCCTGGAGGGAGCAGCACACTGAAGCTTTCTTT
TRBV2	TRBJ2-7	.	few	CASSEARTAYEQYF	TGTGCCAGCAGTGAAGCCCGGACAGCCTACGAGCAGTACTTC
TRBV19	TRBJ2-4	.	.	CASSIPGLGAVDIQYF	TGTGCCAGTAGTATACCGGGACTGGGAGCGGTGGACATTCAGTACTTC
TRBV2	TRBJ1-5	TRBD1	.	CASSQNRGLANQPQHF	TGTGCCAGCAGCCAAAATAGGGGGCTAGCCAATCAGCCCCAGCATTTT
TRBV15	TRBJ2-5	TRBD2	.	CATSRDEGGGETQYF	TGTGCCACCAGCAGAGATGAGGGCGGGGGGGAGACCCAGTACTTC
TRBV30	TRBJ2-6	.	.	CAWRRKGDLTGANVLTF	TGTGCCTGGAGGAGGAAGGGGGACCTCACTGGGGCCAACGTCCTGACTTTC
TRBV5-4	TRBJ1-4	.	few	CASSSGGSTNEKLFF	TGTGCCAGCAGTTCCGGGGGGTCAACTAATGAAAAACTGTTTTTT
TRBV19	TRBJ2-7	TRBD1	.	CASNAQGAKEQYF	TGTGCCAGTAACGCACAGGGGGCTAAAGAGCAGTACTTC
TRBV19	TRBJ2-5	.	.	CASSRQVRETQYF	TGTGCCAGTAGTAGACAGGTGCGGGAGACCCAGTACTTC
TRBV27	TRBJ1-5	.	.	CASSFRDYSNQPQHF	TGTGCCAGCAGTTTCCGGGATTATAGCAATCAGCCCCAGCATTTT
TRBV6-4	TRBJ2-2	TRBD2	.	CASSPGLAGTGELFF	TGTGCCAGCAGTCCGGGACTAGCGGGCACCGGGGAGCTGTTTTTT
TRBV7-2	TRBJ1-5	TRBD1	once	CASSPKGQPYSNQPQHF	TGTGCCAGCAGCCCAAAGGGACAGCCTTATAGCAATCAGCCCCAGCATTTT
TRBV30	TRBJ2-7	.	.	CAWNSQGGYEQYF	TGTGCCTGGAACTCCCAGGGGGGCTACGAGCAGTACTTC
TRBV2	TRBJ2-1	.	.	CASSVQAYNEQFF	TGTGCCAGCAGTGTCCAGGCCTACAATGAGCAGTTCTTC
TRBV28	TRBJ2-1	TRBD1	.	CASSLASTGSHEQFF	TGTGCCAGCAGTTTAGCATCGACAGGGTCCCATGAGCAGTTCTTC
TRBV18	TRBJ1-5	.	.	CASSLQGRSNQPQHF	TGTGCCAGCTCACTACAGGGTAGGAGCAATCAGCCCCAGCATTTT
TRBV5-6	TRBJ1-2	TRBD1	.	CASSPQPTGNYGYTF	TGTGCCAGCAGCCCACAACCGACAGGGAACTATGGCTACACCTTC
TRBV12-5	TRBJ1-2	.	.	CASGLPYLYGYTF	TGTGCTAGTGGTTTGCCCTACCTCTATGGCTACACCTTC
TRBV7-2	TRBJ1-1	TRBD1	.	CASSLPGQGGEAFF	TGTGCCAGCAGCTTACCGGGACAGGGGGGTGAAGCTTTCTTT
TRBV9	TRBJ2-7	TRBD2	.	CASGMGLAGGEQYF	TGTGCCAGCGGTATGGGACTAGCGGGAGGTGAGCAGTACTTC
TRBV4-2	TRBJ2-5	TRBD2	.	CASSHSLTSGRLETQYF	TGTGCCAGCAGCCACTCCCTCACTAGCGGGAGGTTAGAGACCCAGTACTTC
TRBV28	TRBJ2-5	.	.	CASSSDREAQYF	TGTGCCAGCAGTTCTGACAGGGAGGCCCAGTACTTC
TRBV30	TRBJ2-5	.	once	CAWSEQGKETQYF	TGTGCCTGGAGTGAGCAGGGGAAAGAGACCCAGTACTTC
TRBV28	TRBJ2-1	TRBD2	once	CASSLGGGRNFNEQFF	TGTGCCAGCAGTTTAGGAGGCGGGAGGAATTTCAATGAGCAGTTCTTC
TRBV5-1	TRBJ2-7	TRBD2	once	CASSFSSGSYEQYF	TGCGCCAGCAGCTTTTCCAGCGGGAGCTACGAGCAGTACTTC
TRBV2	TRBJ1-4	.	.	CASSEGQGKLFF	TGTGCCAGCAGTGAGGGGCAAGGGAAACTGTTTTTT